This T cell receptor (beta chain) originates from a study of blood T cells in healthy people across ages. Through a sample-barcoded 5' primer and a J-beta primer mix, a second PCR was run for about 7 to 12 cycles. At least 2.5 million CDR3-containing paired-end reads were obtained per sample. TCRdb redid the calling of the 5' RACE reads with MiXCR, one entry per CDR3 protein. The table includes some 710,000 distinct CDR3 sequences, approximately 22% detected once. CDR3 length: 15 amino acids. Germline V gene data show CDR1 as SNHLY and CDR2 as FYNNEI. The V end lost 8 bases, the J end lost 7 bases, and 21 bases lay between the germline ends.

This chain joins TRBV2 and TRBJ2-1, with D possibly being TRBD2 (6 bases). This clonotype was sampled from a man aged 65 to 85 in good health. Input material: blood. CDR3 sequence: CASGGPGLGGNEQFF. The CDR3, as DNA: TGTGCCAGCGGTGGACCGGGACTGGGCGGGAATGAGCAGTTCTTC.